This entry concerns a single T cell receptor (beta chain). Only in-frame clones appear in the TCRdb table, and some are missing; sequencing was by immunoSEQ multiplex PCR. The sample has approximately 180,000 clones; approximately 90% are singletons. The data derive from a study of blood T cell repertoires in COVID-19. Seattle's enrolled individuals joined amid active infection and were then monitored longitudinally. The sequence derives from a woman in her 70s with COVID-19, enrolled during active disease. Sequenced sample: peripheral blood.

CDR3 protein: CASSPGTVSNYGYTF. The CDR3 region has the DNA TGCGCCAGCAGCCCCGGGACTGTATCTAACTATGGCTACACCTTC. The chain links TRBV5-1 to TRBJ1-2; a possible D gene is TRBD1 (5 bases). V was clipped by 4 bases and J by 0 bases, with 13 bases between them. Germline CDR1 reads SGHRS; CDR2 reads YFSETQ. The CDR3 has 15 amino acids.